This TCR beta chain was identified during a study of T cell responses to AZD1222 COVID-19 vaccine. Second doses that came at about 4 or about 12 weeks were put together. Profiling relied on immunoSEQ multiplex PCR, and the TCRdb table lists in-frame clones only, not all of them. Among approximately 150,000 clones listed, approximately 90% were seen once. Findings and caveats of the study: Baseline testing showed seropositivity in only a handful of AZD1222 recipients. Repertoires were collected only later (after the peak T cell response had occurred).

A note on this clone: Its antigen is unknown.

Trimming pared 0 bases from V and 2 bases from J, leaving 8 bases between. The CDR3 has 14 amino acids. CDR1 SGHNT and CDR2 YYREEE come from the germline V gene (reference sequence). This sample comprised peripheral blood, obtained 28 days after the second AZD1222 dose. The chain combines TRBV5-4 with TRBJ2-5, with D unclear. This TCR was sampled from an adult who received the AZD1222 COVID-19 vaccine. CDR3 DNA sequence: TGTGCCAGCAGCTTGGTGGGGAAACAAGAGACCCAGTACTTC. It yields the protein CASSLVGKQETQYF.